The clone carrying this T cell receptor (beta chain) has just a few counts. What it recognizes is unknown. These data are taken from a study of blood T cells in healthy people across ages. Primed by a sample-barcoded 5' primer and a J-beta primer mix, a second PCR proceeded for roughly 6 to 12 cycles. Each cDNA was tagged by a template-switch adaptor containing 12 random nucleotides. Every sample produced at least 2.5 million CDR3-containing paired-end reads. TCRdb used MiXCR to reprocess the 5' RACE reads, holding one entry per CDR3 protein. The table has 500,000 to 600,000 distinct CDR3 sequences, about 25% seen once; the top ten hold roughly 18%. Study-wide results and limits: The fall in TCR beta diversity per million T cells was roughly linear with age.

There were healthy Caucasian individuals from Russia, aged roughly 6 to 100, serving as donors. Trimming removed 3 bases from V and 12 bases from J, with 18 bases in between. Per the germline V gene, CDR1 is SEHNR and CDR2 is FQNEAQ (reference sequence). This CDR3 has 15 amino acids. The V gene is TRBV7-9, the J gene TRBJ1-6; D gene unclear. Sequencing was carried out using blood. This sequence was found in a woman in her 70s in good health. The CDR3 loop reads CASSLPADGREPLHF. DNA for the CDR3: TGTGCCAGCAGCTTGCCAGCGGACGGGAGGGAACCCCTCCACTTT.